These 24 T cell receptor beta chains were all obtained from the same sample, sequenced in a study of STAT5B mutations in CD4+ large granular lymphocyte leukemia. Profiling relied on immunoSEQ multiplex PCR, and the TCRdb table lists in-frame clones only, not all of them. This sample carries fewer than 40,000 clones, around 80% of them seen once, and the ten largest clones take 7% to 9%. Sequencing input: CD4+ T cells from blood buffy coats. These receptors were taken from a human donor in good health.

This rearrangement joins TRBV5-4 to TRBJ2-4, with 11 positions matching TRBD2. This CDR3 has 16 residues. V trimming: 4 bases; J trimming: 0 bases; junction bases outside the gene matches: 3. Germline V lookup: CDR1 SGHNT, CDR2 YYREEE (reference sequence). For the CDR3, the DNA is TGTGCCAGCAGCCTCGGGACTAGCGGAGCCAAAAACATTCAGTACTTC. It encodes CASSLGTSGAKNIQYF.

CDR3 nucleotides: TGCGCCAGCAGCTTGGAGGTTTTAAGGGGGACAGATACGCAGTATTTT. Its protein product is CASSLEVLRGTDTQYF. The chain recombines TRBV5-1 with TRBJ2-3; D is possibly TRBD1 (6 bases). CDR1 and CDR2 (germline): SGHRS, YFSETQ. V gave up 0 bases and J gave up 3 bases, with 14 bases separating them. The CDR3 has 16 amino acids. Full variable domain (outside the CDR3, taken from reference TRBV5-1 and TRBJ2-3): KAGVTQTPRYLIKTRGQQVTLSCSPISGHRSVSWYQQTPGQGLQFLFEYFSETQRNKGNFPGRFSGRQFSNSRSEMNVSTLELGDSALYLCASSLEVLRGTDTQYFGPGTRLTVL.

The chain employs TRBV7-2 and TRBJ2-7; D remains ambiguous. The CDR3 is 13 residues long. Deletions cut 1 base from V and 2 bases from J, with 6 bases between. Germline lookup yields CDR1 SGHTA and CDR2 FQGNSA. The CDR3 spells CASSLDSTYEQYF. As DNA, the CDR3 is TGTGCCAGCAGCTTAGACTCAACCTACGAGCAGTACTTC.

V gene TRBV7-9 combines with J gene TRBJ1-1; D perhaps matches TRBD1 (5 bases). Trimming cost V 5 bases and J 8 bases, with 24 bases left between them. The germline CDR1 and CDR2 sequences are SEHNR and FQNEAQ (reference sequence). CDR3 length: 16 residues. CDR3 bases: TGTGCCAGCAGCGTATCAGTGGCTGGGACCCAGGCCGAAGCTTTCTTT. Its translation: CASSVSVAGTQAEAFF.

The CDR3 sequence is CASSSRAGWGDEQYF. DNA for the CDR3: TGCGCCAGCAGCTCTAGAGCGGGGTGGGGCGACGAGCAGTACTTC. This rearrangement joins TRBV5-1 to TRBJ2-7, with 7 bases that match TRBD2. V was clipped by 3 bases and J by 5 bases; unmatched bases: 11. The CDR3 runs 15 residues. Germline V gives CDR1 SGHRS, CDR2 YFSETQ.

The rearrangement uses TRBV7-2 and TRBJ1-5; perhaps TRBD1 as D (6 bases). Trimming took off 0 bases at V and 7 bases at J, with 16 bases between the two ends. CDR3 length equals 16 residues. Germline CDR1 reads SGHTA; CDR2 reads FQGNSA. CDR3 region: CASSLAITGNVQPQHF. For the CDR3, the DNA is TGTGCCAGCAGCTTAGCGATTACAGGGAATGTCCAGCCCCAGCATTTT.

The CDR3 nucleotides read TGTGCCAGCAGGAGGCCGGGAGGGACTGAAGCTTTCTTT. Translating gives CASRRPGGTEAFF. The V gene is TRBV6-5, the J gene TRBJ1-1; D is unclear. Germline CDR1 and CDR2: MNHEY and SVGAGI. Trimming took 6 bases from V and 5 from J, leaving 13 bases between them. The CDR3 length is 13 residues.

The chain recombines TRBV19 with TRBJ2-4; D is perhaps TRBD2 (5 bases). Trimming removed 2 bases at V and 0 bases at J, with 11 bases between. Germline V CDR1 and CDR2: LNHDA, SQIVND (reference sequence). This CDR3 has 16 amino acids. The CDR3 loop is CASSINPGLAKNIQYF. The CDR3 DNA sequence: TGTGCCAGTAGTATAAATCCAGGACTAGCCAAAAACATTCAGTACTTC. The full variable domain, its missing parts supplied by reference TRBV19 and TRBJ2-4, is DGGITQSPKYLFRKEGQNVTLSCEQNLNHDAMYWYRQDPGQGLRLIYYSQIVNDFQKGDIAEGYSVSREKKESFPLTVTSAQKNPTAFYLCASSINPGLAKNIQYFGAGTRLSVL.

The rearrangement joins TRBV7-8 to TRBJ2-3; 12 positions match TRBD1. The CDR3 has 16 amino acids. From germline, CDR1 is SGHVS and CDR2 FQNEAQ. After removal of 6 bases from V and 4 bases from J, the junction contained 8 bases not matched to a gene. Here the CDR3 reads CASRGWGTGGADTQYF. CDR3 DNA sequence: TGTGCCAGCAGAGGGTGGGGGACAGGGGGCGCAGATACGCAGTATTTT.

CDR3: CASSESEGGGQETQYF. The CDR3 DNA reads TGTGCCAGCAGTGAATCTGAGGGGGGGGGACAAGAGACCCAGTACTTC. The chain is built from TRBV25-1 and TRBJ2-5; D is possibly TRBD2 (7 bases). The germline V and J ends were trimmed by 1 base and 2 bases, with 14 bases remaining between them. Germline V gene data show CDR1 as MGHDK and CDR2 as SYGVNS. The CDR3 has 16 amino acids.

V and J are TRBV19 and TRBJ2-1; 12 bases match TRBD2. The germline V gene encodes CDR1 LNHDA and CDR2 SQIVND (reference sequence). With 5 bases clipped from V and 8 bases from J, the junction kept 10 bases outside the gene matches. There are 16 residues in the CDR3. The CDR3 region is CASSVYLAGGPYEQFF. DNA for the CDR3: TGTGCCAGTAGTGTCTATCTAGCGGGAGGGCCCTATGAGCAGTTCTTC.

The chain recombines TRBV9 with TRBJ2-3; D gene ambiguous. V lost 0 bases and J 2 bases, leaving 7 bases between the germline ends. The germline V gene has CDR1 SGDLS and CDR2 YYNGEE. The CDR3 has 14 residues. CDR3 coding DNA: TGTGCCAGCAGCGTAGTTGGGCCCACAGATACGCAGTATTTT. Protein product: CASSVVGPTDTQYF.

V is TRBV5-1 and J is TRBJ2-5; D gene unclear. The germline CDR1 and CDR2 sequences are SGHRS and YFSETQ. The CDR3 sequence is 14 residues long. V lost 3 bases to trimming and J lost 5 bases, with 14 bases between them. The CDR3 protein is CASSSRAPGETQYF. The DNA for the CDR3 is TGCGCCAGCAGCTCCCGGGCCCCCGGGGAGACCCAGTACTTC.

The gene calls are TRBV4-1 and TRBJ2-2; unclear D gene. CDR3 length: 15 residues. The germline CDR1 and CDR2 sequences are MGHRA and YSYEKL. V was trimmed by 0 bases and J by 4 bases, leaving 9 bases between them. The CDR3 DNA reads as TGCGCCAGCAGCCAAGAGGGGTGGAGCACCGGGGAGCTGTTTTTT. Protein product: CASSQEGWSTGELFF.

The CDR3 spells CASSLFRQPQHF. DNA for the CDR3: TGTGCCAGCAGCTTGTTTCGGCAGCCCCAGCATTTT. This sequence joins TRBV5-8 and TRBJ1-5; D not certain. The CDR3 covers 12 residues. Germline lookup yields CDR1 SGHTS and CDR2 YDEGEE. V lost 1 base and J 7 bases, leaving 6 bases between the germline ends.

The chain is built from TRBV5-4 and TRBJ2-1, with a weak D call TRBD2 (6 bases). Trimming cost V 4 bases and J 6 bases, with 14 bases left between them. The CDR3 totals 14 residues. From germline, CDR1 is SGHNT and CDR2 YYREEE (reference sequence). The DNA of the CDR3 is TGTGCCAGCAGCACGCTGACGGGAGTCAATGAGCAGTTCTTC. This sequence encodes CASSTLTGVNEQFF. The full variable domain, with the rest looked up from reference TRBV5-4 and TRBJ2-1, is ETGVTQSPTHLIKTRGQQVTLRCSSQSGHNTVSWYQQALGQGPQFIFQYYREEENGRGNFPPRFSGLQFPNYSSELNVNALELDDSALYLCASSTLTGVNEQFFGPGTRLTVL.

This clone occurred a few times. V usage is TRBV2 and J usage is TRBJ2-7; TRBD1 or TRBD2 may be the D gene (5 bases each). The CDR3 has 13 amino acids. CDR1 SNHLY and CDR2 FYNNEI come from the germline V gene. V was clipped by 8 bases and J by 1 base, with 12 bases between them. CDR3 bases: TGTGCCAGCCAGAGGGACCATTCCTACGAGCAGTACTTC. Amino acids: CASQRDHSYEQYF.

This clone was observed a few times. The gene calls are TRBV7-3 and TRBJ2-2; the match to TRBD2 covers 9 bases. The CDR3 is 17 residues long. CDR1 is SGHTA and CDR2 is FQGTGA in the germline V gene. V dropped 2 bases and J dropped 6; count of bases not matched to a gene: 10. Written as DNA, the CDR3 is TGTGCCAGCAGCTTATTGTGGCGGGGGGGCTATTCCGGGGAGCTGTTTTTT. It is translated as CASSLLWRGGYSGELFF. The whole variable domain, filled in from reference TRBV7-3 and TRBJ2-2, reads GAGVSQTPSNKVTEKGKYVELRCDPISGHTALYWYRQSLGQGPEFLIYFQGTGAADDSGLPNDRFFAVRPEGSVSTLKIQRTERGDSAVYLCASSLLWRGGYSGELFFGEGSRLTVL.

This chain connects TRBV21-1 to TRBJ2-7; the table gives TRBD1 as D, unverified against the DNA. TRBV21-1 is tagged as a pseudogene. There are 16 residues in the CDR3. DNA for the CDR3: TGTGCCAGCAGCAAAGGCCCAGGGGGTCTTATCAACGAGCAGTACTTC. Translated, it gives CASSKGPGGLINEQYF.

This sequence joins TRBV7-8 and TRBJ2-5; D ambiguous. The last part of the DNA fits TRBJ2-7 better; the J call may be wrong. This CDR3 comprises 14 residues. The germline CDR1 and CDR2 sequences are SGHVS and FQNEAQ. The chain's CDR3 is CASSSLTTGYEQYF. CDR3 nucleotides: TGTGCCAGCAGCTCCCTTACCACGGGCTACGAGCAGTACTTC.

The gene calls are TRBV6-6 and TRBJ1-1, with 7 bases fitting TRBD1. The germline V gene has CDR1 MNHNY and CDR2 SVGAGI (reference sequence). The length of the CDR3 is 14 residues. The V and J ends lost 10 bases and 4 bases, in that order; junction bases with no gene match: 12. The DNA for the CDR3 is TGTGCCACTAGAATCACAGGGGAAGGCACTGAAGCTTTCTTT. Amino acids: CATRITGEGTEAFF.

The CDR3 spells CASSSEGPAFF. The CDR3 DNA reads as TGTGCCAGCAGCTCGGAGGGGCCAGCTTTCTTT. The chain is built from TRBV6-1 and TRBJ1-1, with a possible D match to TRBD1 (5 bases). The CDR3 is made up of 11 amino acids. Germline CDR1 and CDR2: MNHNS and SASEGT. Trimming removed 6 bases at V and 10 bases at J, with 12 bases between.

This clone was recorded a few times. The chain couples TRBV4-1 to TRBJ2-2, with D possibly TRBD2 on 5 matching bases. CDR1 MGHRA and CDR2 YSYEKL come from the germline V gene. CDR3 size: 13 residues. The germline V and J ends were trimmed by 2 bases and 7 bases, with 8 bases remaining between them. In nucleotides, the CDR3 is TGCGCCAGCAGCCAACAGAGGGTCGGGGAGCTGTTTTTT. This codes for CASSQQRVGELFF.

V gene TRBV5-4 combines with J gene TRBJ2-2; TRBD1 matches 7 bases. Germline CDR1 SGHNT, CDR2 YYREEE (reference sequence). V was pared by 7 bases and J by 4 bases, with 16 bases of the junction left unmatched. The CDR3 is 17 residues long. CDR3 DNA sequence: TGTGCCAGCGGTATAAGACTGCGGACAGGCCCCACCGGGGAGCTGTTTTTT. Amino acids: CASGIRLRTGPTGELFF.